A single sample gave rise to the 11 T cell receptor beta chains below, sequenced in a study of shared clonotypes between healthy human individuals. CD45RO negativity and positive selection for CCR7 defined naive CD8 cells, a population that excluded terminally differentiated effector memory CD45RA+ cells. Some clones are missing from TCRdb's copy, which holds only in-frame ones; the method was immunoSEQ multiplex PCR. The sample lists millions of clones; more than 85% were seen once. Sequenced material: naive CD8+ T cells from PBMCs. The receptor set was obtained from a man aged 18 to 30 in good health. Some clones in this sample may be carry-over from other donors' samples.

V usage is TRBV7-9 and J usage is TRBJ2-4; the match to TRBD1 covers 9 bases. The V and J ends lost 1 base and 1 base, in that order; junction bases with no gene match: 11. This CDR3 is 19 amino acids long. Germline CDR1 SEHNR, CDR2 FQNEAQ (reference sequence). The CDR3 nucleotides are TGTGCCAGCAGCTTAGGGGGGACAGGGTTCGTTCGCGCCAAAAACATTCAGTACTTC. Its protein product is CASSLGGTGFVRAKNIQYF. The whole variable domain, remainder taken from reference TRBV7-9 and TRBJ2-4, is DTGVSQNPRHKITKRGQNVTFRCDPISEHNRLYWYRQTLGQGPEFLTYFQNEAQLEKSRLLSDRFSAERPKGSFSTLEIQRTEQGDSAMYLCASSLGGTGFVRAKNIQYFGAGTRLSVL.

The chain combines TRBV29-1 with TRBJ1-2; D is perhaps TRBD1 (6 bases). The CDR3 contains 14 residues. Germline CDR1 is SQVTM and CDR2 is ANQGSEA. V lost 5 bases to trimming and J lost 3 bases, with 16 bases between them. CDR3 in DNA: TGCAGCGTTTATCGGCGGGGGGCCGACTATGGCTACACCTTC. It encodes CSVYRRGADYGYTF.

Here the CDR3 reads CASSGGTSGYNEQFF. CDR3 coding DNA: TGTGCCAGCAGCGGCGGGACTAGCGGATACAATGAGCAGTTCTTC. This chain links TRBV5-4 with TRBJ2-1; 11 positions agree with TRBD2. Germline trimming cut 4 bases from V and 4 bases from J; bases unmatched to any gene: 4. The CDR3 has 15 residues. Germline CDR1 SGHNT, CDR2 YYREEE (reference sequence).

The chain joins TRBV18 to TRBJ2-7; D is tentatively TRBD1 or TRBD2 (6 bases each). V was shortened by 5 bases and J by 1 base, with 12 bases between the two germline ends. The length of the CDR3 is 14 residues. CDR1 KGHSH and CDR2 LQKENI come from the germline V gene. The CDR3, as DNA: TGTGCCAGCTCATCTACAGGGAGGTCCTACGAGCAGTACTTC. It is translated as CASSSTGRSYEQYF.

This clone has only a few counts. J is TRBJ1-1 and V is TRBV7-2; D call uncertain. Germline values: CDR1 SGHTA, CDR2 FQGNSA. This CDR3 region has 12 residues. V was cut by 5 bases and J by 5 bases, with 9 bases left in between. The CDR3 loop reads CASSRTGTEAFF. CDR3 nucleotides: TGTGCCAGCAGCCGAACGGGGACTGAAGCTTTCTTT.

This CDR3 is CASSPQAAGTGVHEQYF. The DNA for the CDR3 is TGCGCCAGCAGCCCCCAAGCCGCGGGGACAGGGGTCCACGAGCAGTACTTC. J is TRBJ2-7 and V is TRBV4-1; 10 bases are a match to TRBD1. The CDR3 extends over 17 amino acids. Per germline, CDR1 MGHRA and CDR2 YSYEKL. V gave up 4 bases and J gave up 5 bases; unmatched junction bases: 14.

This chain links TRBV4-1 with TRBJ1-5; D remains ambiguous. This CDR3 contains 16 residues. Germline V gene data show CDR1 as MGHRA and CDR2 as YSYEKL. Trimming took 0 bases from V and 2 from J, leaving 11 bases between them. The CDR3 loop reads CASSQDFRVGNQPQHF. The CDR3 DNA is TGCGCCAGCAGCCAAGATTTTAGGGTTGGCAATCAGCCCCAGCATTTT.

The rearrangement joins TRBV5-1 to TRBJ2-1; 13 nucleotides match TRBD2. This CDR3 region has 14 residues. The germline CDR1 and CDR2 sequences are SGHRS and YFSETQ. After removal of 4 bases from V and 8 bases from J, the junction contained 3 bases not matched to a gene. The CDR3 is CASSGTSGTHEQFF. The DNA for the CDR3 is TGCGCCAGCAGCGGGACTAGCGGGACACATGAGCAGTTCTTC.

V is TRBV28 and J is TRBJ2-6, with D possibly matching TRBD2 (5 bases). The CDR3 is 13 residues long. Trimming removed 9 bases at V and 1 base at J, with 7 bases between. Germline-derived CDR1 and CDR2 are MDHEN and SYDVKM. This CDR3 is CASRESGANVLTF. The CDR3 DNA is TGTGCCAGTAGGGAGTCTGGGGCCAACGTCCTGACTTTC. Complete variable domain (other parts from reference TRBV28 and TRBJ2-6): DVKVTQSSRYLVKRTGEKVFLECVQDMDHENMFWYRQDPGLGLRLIYFSYDVKMKEKGDIPEGYSVSREKKERFSLILESASTNQTSMYLCASRESGANVLTFGAGSRLTVL.

V and J are TRBV10-3 and TRBJ2-1; 9 bases map to TRBD2. Looked up from germline, CDR1 is ENHRY and CDR2 is SYGVKD. J was trimmed by 5 bases and V by 8 bases; bases with no gene match: 10. The CDR3 has 15 residues. This CDR3 reads CAIAWASGVNNEQFF. CDR3 nucleotide sequence: TGTGCCATCGCGTGGGCTAGCGGGGTAAACAATGAGCAGTTCTTC.

The CDR3 region is CASSISGRRYEQYF. The DNA for the CDR3 is TGTGCCAGCAGTATTAGCGGGAGAAGGTACGAGCAGTACTTC. The V gene is TRBV27, the J gene TRBJ2-7, with 9 bases fitting TRBD2. Unmatched junction bases numbered 6, after V lost 5 bases and J lost 4 bases. CDR1 and CDR2 (germline): MNHEY, SMNVEV (reference sequence). This CDR3 contains 14 residues.